This T cell receptor (beta chain) was captured in a study of T cell clusters in autoimmune cytopenias. Multiplex touch-down PCR amplified TRB using TRB-A and TRB-B pools in one tube. TCRdb reprocessed the multiplex PCR reads and keeps a single row for each CDR3 protein, giving no DNA. Listed are some 5,000 distinct CDR3 sequences; about 7.2% falls within the top ten. This clonotype is labeled medium-sized based on frequency. Its antigen is undetermined. The CDR3 is 15 amino acids. CDR1 SQVTM and CDR2 ANQGSEA come from the germline V gene. Each sample's input was about 250 ng genomic DNA, some 40,000 genome equivalents. Study-wide points: The cluster-lack signature was not seen for secondary cytopenia versus chronic lymphocytic leukemia.

These same data were also listed under a study on T cell repertoires in aging, cancer and after chemotherapy. Turning to that study: Age-matched healthy donors had significantly more diverse, less clonal blood TCR repertoires than untreated cancer patients. Loss of evenness, beyond lost richness, contributed to age-related TCR diversity decline in cancer patients.

V usage is TRBV29-1 and J usage is TRBJ1-2; TCRdb proposes TRBD1, but this gene call is untestable without DNA. This receptor was obtained from a human donor in good health. Source material: peripheral blood. Here the CDR3 reads CSVLTSGQGAGGYTF.